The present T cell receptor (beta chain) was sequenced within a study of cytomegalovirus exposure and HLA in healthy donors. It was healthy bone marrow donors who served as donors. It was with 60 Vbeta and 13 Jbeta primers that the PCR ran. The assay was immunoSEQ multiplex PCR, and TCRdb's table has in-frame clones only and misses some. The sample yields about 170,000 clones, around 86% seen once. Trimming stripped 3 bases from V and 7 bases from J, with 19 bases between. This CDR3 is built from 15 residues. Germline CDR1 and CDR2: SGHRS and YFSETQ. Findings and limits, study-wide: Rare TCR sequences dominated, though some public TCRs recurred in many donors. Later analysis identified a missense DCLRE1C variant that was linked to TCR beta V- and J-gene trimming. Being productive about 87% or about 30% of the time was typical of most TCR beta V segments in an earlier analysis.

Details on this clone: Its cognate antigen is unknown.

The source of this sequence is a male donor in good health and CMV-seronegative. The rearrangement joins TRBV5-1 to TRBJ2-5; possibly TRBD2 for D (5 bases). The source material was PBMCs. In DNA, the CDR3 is TGCGCCAGCAGCTCGGGCTTAGGGTCTGGAGGGACCCAGTACTTC. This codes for CASSSGLGSGGTQYF.